This TCR beta chain is drawn from a study of shared clonotypes between healthy human individuals. Looking at the study overall: The composition of the donors was two women and a few men aged 18 to 49. CD4 naive and memory got three plates each, CD8 naive two, CD8 memory one.

V was clipped by 6 bases and J by 4 bases, with 17 bases between them. CDR3 length: 15 amino acids. In germline, CDR1 is SGHKS, CDR2 YYEKEE (reference sequence). About this clone itself: Antigen unknown.

How the authors handled the data: Filtering differed for immunoSEQ, which gave only junction sequences without quality scores. Some clones are missing from TCRdb's copy, which holds only in-frame ones; the method was immunoSEQ multiplex PCR. D and trimming were read from the DNA, whereas the V and J calls and clone size are those reported in that table. The sample has under 550,000 clones; 90% to 97% are singletons. General study findings and limits: Naive subsets generally exceeded memory subsets in estimated richness.

This chain joins TRBV5-5 and TRBJ1-3; D is ambiguous. Sequencing used naive CD4+ T cells sorted from blood. Sample subset: CD45RA+ positively selected. The receptor was derived from a woman aged 25 to 39 in good health. CDR3 nucleotides: TGTGCCAGCAACTCCGCCGGGGTGGGAGGAAACACCATATATTTT. Translating gives CASNSAGVGGNTIYF.